This entry features one T cell receptor beta chain sequence. What it recognizes is unknown. The V segment lost 0 bases and the J segment 6 bases; nucleotides outside the gene matches: 3. The CDR3 contains 15 residues. The V gene's germline CDR1 is SGDLS and CDR2 YYNGEE. Using its own MiXCR run on the reads, TCRdb lists one record per CDR3 protein. The sample lists 680,000 or so distinct CDR3 sequences, roughly 36% occurring once. The data originate from a study of T cell repertoires in cytomegalovirus infection. Turning to the study itself: The authors relied on CMV epitopes, both recently identified HLA-C-restricted and well-studied HLA-B-restricted. Public TCR beta signatures marked donors with CMV infection and the matching HLA.

Findings and limits, study-wide: Cumulative frequency of public TCR beta families picked out carriers of CMV plus the relevant HLA. The ex vivo response was dominated by HLA-C-restricted CMV-specific TCR beta clonotypes.

This chain links TRBV9 with TRBJ2-1; TRBD1 matches 10 bases. The source was cultured PBMCs, collected from culture after CMV antigen stimulation. This TCR was sampled from a human donor in good health (CMV status not recorded). Some clones in this sample may be carry-over from other donors' samples. CDR3 coding DNA: TGTGCCAGCAGCGTAGAGGGACAGGGGATCAATGAGCAGTTCTTC. Residues: CASSVEGQGINEQFF.